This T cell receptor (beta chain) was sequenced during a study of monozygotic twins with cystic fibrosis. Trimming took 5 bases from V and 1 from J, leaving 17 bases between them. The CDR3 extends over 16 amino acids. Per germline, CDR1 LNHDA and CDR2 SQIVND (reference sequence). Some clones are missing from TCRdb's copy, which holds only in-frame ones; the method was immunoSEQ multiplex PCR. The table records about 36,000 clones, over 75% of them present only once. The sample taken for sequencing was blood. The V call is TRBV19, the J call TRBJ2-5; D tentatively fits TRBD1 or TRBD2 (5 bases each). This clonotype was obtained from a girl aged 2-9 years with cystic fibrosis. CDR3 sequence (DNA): TGTGCCAGTAGTTTAATGGGACCGTTGATCCAAGAGACCCAGTACTTC. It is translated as CASSLMGPLIQETQYF.